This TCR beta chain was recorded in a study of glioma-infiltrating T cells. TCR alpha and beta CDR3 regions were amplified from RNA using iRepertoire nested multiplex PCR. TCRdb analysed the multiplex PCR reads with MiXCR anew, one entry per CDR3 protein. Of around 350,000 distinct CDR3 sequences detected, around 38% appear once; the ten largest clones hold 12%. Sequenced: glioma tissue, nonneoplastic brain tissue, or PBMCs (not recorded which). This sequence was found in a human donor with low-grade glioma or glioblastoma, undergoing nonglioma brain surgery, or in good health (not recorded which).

The chain's CDR3 is CASSFLPSGGDSDTQYF. CDR3 nucleotides: TGCGCCAGCAGCTTCCTCCCTAGCGGAGGGGACTCCGATACGCAGTATTTT. This chain connects TRBV5-1 to TRBJ2-3, with 7 bases lining up with TRBD2. The V gene's germline CDR1 is SGHRS and CDR2 YFSETQ. J was trimmed by 6 bases and V by 2 bases; bases with no gene match: 15. The CDR3 length is 17 residues.